The subject of this entry is one TCR beta chain. This specimen comes from a study of OX40 agonist ivuxolimab in advanced cancers. Study in general: Patients in the trial were receiving intravenous ivuxolimab every 2 weeks, at doses of 0.01 to 10 mg/kg. The dose-escalation cohort was around 83% male, with a mean age of 60 years, ranging about 20 to 85.

Clones were read by immunoSEQ multiplex PCR, and TCRdb kept only the in-frame ones, dropping some. The table lists about 7,300 clones, around 78% of them singletons. Germline V lookup: CDR1 SGHNT, CDR2 YYREEE (reference sequence). The length of the CDR3 is 14 residues. Between the trimmed V and J ends, which lost 5 bases and 4 bases, there was a span of 15 bases. Sequenced material: CD4+ or CD8+ T cells sorted from blood, taken in a trial of the OX40 agonist ivuxolimab. The genes are TRBV5-4 and TRBJ1-2, with D unresolved. The sequence was obtained from an adult with an advanced solid tumor such as melanoma, head and neck, liver or kidney cancer. The CDR3 region is CASRPAGLLYGYTF. CDR3 sequence (DNA): TGTGCCAGCAGGCCCGCGGGCCTCCTCTATGGCTACACCTTC.